The 8 T cell receptor beta chains listed next were all sequenced from one sample in a study of T-cell reconstitution after alpha-beta-depleted transplantation in children (TCRdb year 2016). Reading the label with the study, this specimen's treatment or condition is: allogeneic hematopoietic cell transplantation with graft depleted of TCRalphabeta T cells and CD19 B cells. Libraries were made using PCR. Instrument on record: Illumina HiSeq 2500. Molecular barcoding was employed in the preparation of TCR libraries, with unique molecular identifiers being used to normalize TCRbeta repertoire quantification. The public sequencing data were trimmed at Q25 with fastp and processed into clonotypes with MiXCR by TCRdb, which kept only in-frame beta chains. Each record represents a unique CDR3 protein, reported with the most common genes and DNA among its rows. This sample is represented by 480,000 or so distinct CDR3 sequences; 10% to 13% of them were singletons. The ten most abundant clones make up around 2% of the sample.

The sample here was PBMCs, taken before TCRalphabeta/CD19-depleted stem cell transplant. The receptors were gathered from a child under 10 years old with inherited bone marrow failure, due to receive a stem cell transplant.

This clonotype was observed at least ten times. The chain links TRBV15 to TRBJ2-1; unclear D gene. Trimming took 2 bases from V and 7 from J, leaving 6 bases between them. This CDR3 contains 12 residues. Germline CDR1 is LNHNV and CDR2 is YYDKDF (reference sequence). The CDR3 is CATSRLVNEQFF. CDR3 in DNA: TGTGCCACCAGCAGACTAGTTAATGAGCAGTTCTTC. Full variable domain (remainder filled in from reference TRBV15 and TRBJ2-1): DAMVIQNPRYQVTQFGKPVTLSCSQTLNHNVMYWYQQKSSQAPKLLFHYYDKDFNNEADTPDNFQSRRPNTSFCFLDIRSPGLGDTAMYLCATSRLVNEQFFGPGTRLTVL.

This clonotype was recorded many times. This rearrangement joins TRBV12-5 to TRBJ1-2; 9 positions agree with TRBD1. The CDR3 extends over 15 amino acids. From germline, CDR1 is LGHNT and CDR2 FRNRAP. Trimming removed 3 bases from V and 6 bases from J; junction bases left unmatched: 8. The CDR3 region is CASGLGPGQGNGYTF. Here the CDR3 DNA reads TGTGCTAGTGGTTTAGGGCCCGGACAGGGGAATGGCTACACCTTC.

This clonotype was seen repeatedly, ten times or more. V is TRBV4-3 and J is TRBJ2-7; TRBD2 is a possible D gene (6 bases). Germline CDR1 reads LGHNA; CDR2 reads YSLEER. The CDR3 is 20 residues long. V lost 0 bases, J lost 1 base, and 25 bases lay in between. The CDR3: CASSQDISGRASVSSYEQYF. CDR3 bases: TGCGCCAGCAGCCAAGATATTAGCGGTAGGGCCTCGGTTTCGTCCTACGAGCAGTACTTC.

This clonotype was seen ten or more times. The CDR3 loop is CASSLSLAGTQFF. CDR3 DNA sequence: TGTGCCAGCAGTTTGAGTCTAGCGGGAACCCAGTTCTTC. This chain links TRBV12-3 or TRBV12-4 with TRBJ2-1; the match to TRBD2 covers 9 bases. Unmatched junction bases numbered 7, after V lost 3 bases and J lost 13 bases. The length of the CDR3 is 13 residues.

This clonotype has ten or more counts. The chain combines TRBV6-5 with TRBJ2-5, with D maybe TRBD1 (5 bases). V dropped 6 bases and J dropped 3 bases, with 23 bases sitting between them. The CDR3 runs 17 residues. Germline CDR1 reads MNHEY; CDR2 reads SVGAGI. The CDR3 sequence is CASRWGPQAEGEETQYF. DNA for the CDR3: TGTGCCAGCAGATGGGGTCCTCAGGCCGAAGGGGAAGAGACCCAGTACTTC.

The gene calls are TRBV12-3 or TRBV12-4 and TRBJ1-2; no clear D. Between the trimmed V and J ends, which lost 3 bases and 8 bases, there was a span of 16 bases. The CDR3 has 14 amino acids. The DNA for the CDR3 is TGTGCCAGCAGTTTGTCAATCGTTGGTGTAGGCTACACCTTC. Translated, it gives CASSLSIVGVGYTF.

This clonotype has just a few counts. This chain connects TRBV27 to TRBJ1-6; D may be TRBD1 (5 bases). With 2 bases removed from V and 7 bases from J, the gap between germline ends came to 12 bases. This CDR3 is 15 amino acids long. Germline V gives CDR1 MNHEY, CDR2 SMNVEV (reference sequence). The CDR3 coding sequence is TGTGCCAGCAGTTTAGGGGCCGCGGGGAATTCACCCCTCCACTTT. Amino acids: CASSLGAAGNSPLHF.

The chain joins TRBV4-3 to TRBJ2-7; D tentatively reads TRBD1 or TRBD2 (5 bases each). Germline assignment: CDR1 LGHNA and CDR2 YSLEER. V shed 0 bases and J shed 4 bases, with 19 bases lying between them. The CDR3 runs 17 residues. CDR3 region: CASSQDWGIFRGYEQYF. The CDR3 coding sequence is TGCGCCAGCAGCCAAGATTGGGGGATCTTTAGAGGGTACGAGCAGTACTTC.